The 28 T cell receptor beta chains given below trace back to one sample, sequenced in a study of blood T cell repertoires in COVID-19. Generated by immunoSEQ multiplex PCR, the TCRdb table keeps only in-frame clones and is missing some. The table records approximately 110,000 clones, 69% of them present only once. The sequenced material came from peripheral blood. Every receptor here comes from a man aged 80 or over with acute or convalescent COVID-19.

The V call is TRBV2, the J call TRBJ2-1; D is unclear. The germline gives CDR1 SNHLY, CDR2 FYNNEI. This CDR3 contains 13 residues. Trimming took off 7 bases at V and 7 bases at J, with 14 bases between the two ends. The CDR3 region has the DNA TGTGCCAGCACCCCCGCGCCGCGTAATGAGCAGTTCTTC. This codes for CASTPAPRNEQFF.

V and J are TRBV9 and TRBJ1-4; 7 bases map to TRBD1. This CDR3 spans 17 amino acids. Germline V gives CDR1 SGDLS, CDR2 YYNGEE. V lost 1 base to trimming and J lost 0 bases; unmatched junction nucleotides: 6. CDR3 sequence (DNA): TGTGCCAGCAGCGTATACAGGGGTAGGGCAACTAATGAAAAACTGTTTTTT. Translated: CASSVYRGRATNEKLFF. The full variable domain, its missing parts supplied by reference TRBV9 and TRBJ1-4, is DSGVTQTPKHLITATGQRVTLRCSPRSGDLSVYWYQQSLDQGLQFLIQYYNGEERAKGNILERFSAQQFPDLHSELNLSSLELGDSALYFCASSVYRGRATNEKLFFGSGTQLSVL.

This clone was recorded many times. The sample has other DNA sequences that encode this CDR3 too. The chain has TRBV9 and TRBJ2-7, with TRBD2 matching over 10 bases. The V gene's germline CDR1 is SGDLS and CDR2 YYNGEE. With V trimmed by 0 bases and J by 3 bases, 0 bases remained unmatched. This CDR3 comprises 14 residues. The CDR3 bases are TGTGCCAGCAGCGTAGGGACTAGCGGCTACGAGCAGTACTTC. Its protein product is CASSVGTSGYEQYF.

The chain couples TRBV19 to TRBJ1-1; the match to TRBD1 covers 7 bases. The CDR3 runs 15 residues. Trimming cost V 7 bases and J 3 bases; bases outside gene matches: 11. CDR1 LNHDA and CDR2 SQIVND come from the germline V gene (reference sequence). CDR3 sequence: CASMGIQGRDTEAFF. The CDR3 DNA sequence: TGTGCCAGTATGGGAATACAGGGGCGAGACACTGAAGCTTTCTTT.

The chain uses TRBV6-5 and TRBJ1-2; no firm D call. The CDR3 has 13 amino acids. V was shortened by 7 bases and J by 0 bases, with 9 bases between the two germline ends. CDR1 MNHEY and CDR2 SVGAGI come from the germline V gene. The CDR3: CASTPGPNYGYTF. The CDR3 nucleotides are TGTGCCAGCACCCCAGGTCCTAACTATGGCTACACCTTC.

The chain recombines TRBV18 with TRBJ2-7; 7 positions agree with TRBD1. J lost 1 base, V lost 6 bases, and 6 bases had no gene match. The CDR3 consists of 14 residues. CDR1 is KGHSH and CDR2 is LQKENI in the germline V gene. CDR3 bases: TGTGCCAGCTCCCCGACAGGGTTTTCCTACGAGCAGTACTTC. This translates into CASSPTGFSYEQYF. The whole variable domain, remainder taken from reference TRBV18 and TRBJ2-7, is NAGVMQNPRHLVRRRGQEARLRCSPMKGHSHVYWYRQLPEEGLKFMVYLQKENIIDESGMPKERFSAEFPKEGPSILRIQQVVRGDSAAYFCASSPTGFSYEQYFGPGTRLTVT.

This chain links TRBV6-6 with TRBJ1-3; D is perhaps TRBD1 (6 bases). Germline CDR1 MNHNY, CDR2 SVGAGI (reference sequence). The CDR3 is 13 amino acids. V was cut by 4 bases and J by 4 bases, with 8 bases left in between. The CDR3 sequence is CASSSGQGNTIYF. DNA of the CDR3: TGTGCCAGCAGTTCCGGACAGGGAAACACCATATATTTT.

This clone has just a few counts. This chain connects TRBV29-1 to TRBJ1-2, with no clear D. This CDR3 comprises 11 residues. Trimming took 6 bases from V and 5 from J, leaving 10 bases between them. Germline V CDR1 and CDR2: SQVTM, ANQGSEA. Here the CDR3 DNA reads TGCAGCGTGGAGGAGGGTTATGGCTACACCTTC. Its protein is CSVEEGYGYTF.

The chain carries TRBV10-3 and TRBJ2-1; 11 positions match TRBD1. This CDR3 has 14 residues. The J segment lost 9 bases and the V segment lost 5 bases, leaving 6 bases of the junction unmatched. In germline, CDR1 is ENHRY, CDR2 SYGVKD. This CDR3 is CAISPGQGVGEQFF. CDR3 nucleotides: TGTGCCATCAGTCCGGGACAGGGGGTAGGTGAGCAGTTCTTC.

The CDR3 protein is CATNRGGLSTDTQYF. CDR3 bases: TGTGCCACCAATCGAGGCGGGTTAAGCACAGATACGCAGTATTTT. This sequence joins TRBV3-1 (or the pseudogene TRBV3-2) and TRBJ2-3; maybe TRBD2 (5 bases). The V gene's germline CDR1 is LGHDT and CDR2 YNNKEL (reference sequence). The CDR3 sequence is 15 residues long. Trimming left V 10 bases short and J 0 bases short, with 17 bases between.

The chain combines TRBV24-1 with TRBJ2-5; D may be TRBD2 (6 bases). V was trimmed by 1 base and J by 2 bases, leaving 10 bases between them. Germline V gene data show CDR1 as KGHDR and CDR2 as SFDVKD. This CDR3 has 15 residues. Here the CDR3 reads CATSDFGGVQETQYF. The CDR3, as DNA: TGTGCCACCAGTGATTTCGGAGGGGTGCAAGAGACCCAGTACTTC.

The gene calls are TRBV2 and TRBJ2-3; 7 bases line up with TRBD2. The CDR3 runs 15 residues. Germline values: CDR1 SNHLY, CDR2 FYNNEI. With V trimmed by 4 bases and J by 0 bases, 4 bases remained unmatched. CDR3 protein: CASSALSGSTDTQYF. CDR3 bases: TGTGCCAGCAGTGCCCTTAGCGGGAGCACAGATACGCAGTATTTT. The whole variable domain, remainder taken from reference TRBV2 and TRBJ2-3, is EPEVTQTPSHQVTQMGQEVILRCVPISNHLYFYWYRQILGQKVEFLVSFYNNEISEKSEIFDDQFSVERPDGSNFTLKIRSTKLEDSAMYFCASSALSGSTDTQYFGPGTRLTVL.

V usage is TRBV14 and J usage is TRBJ1-5; D gene unclear. The CDR3 extends over 13 amino acids. The V end was cut by 1 base, the J end by 5 bases, with 6 bases between. The V gene's germline CDR1 is SGHDN and CDR2 FVKESK. CDR3 DNA sequence: TGTGCCAGCAGCCAAGCTCTAGATCAGCCCCAGCATTTT. Residues: CASSQALDQPQHF.

The chain employs TRBV3-1 (or the pseudogene TRBV3-2) and TRBJ2-7; D unresolved. Trimming stripped 4 bases from V and 0 bases from J, with 10 bases between. Germline-derived CDR1 and CDR2 are LGHDT and YNNKEL (reference sequence). The CDR3 consists of 14 residues. The CDR3 DNA is TGTGCCAGCAGCCCGACTCGTAGCTCCTACGAGCAGTACTTC. Translating it yields CASSPTRSSYEQYF.

This chain links TRBV18 with TRBJ1-2, with 8 bases identical to TRBD1. The J segment lost 6 bases and the V segment lost 3 bases, leaving 3 bases of the junction unmatched. This CDR3 has 13 residues. Germline V gives CDR1 KGHSH, CDR2 LQKENI. CDR3: CASSPPTGDGYTF. For the CDR3, the DNA is TGTGCCAGCTCACCGCCGACAGGGGATGGCTACACCTTC.

This chain connects TRBV29-1 to TRBJ2-1; maybe TRBD2 (6 bases). The length of the CDR3 is 13 residues. The V gene lost 3 bases and the J gene lost 1 base, with 7 bases spanning the gap. The germline gives CDR1 SQVTM, CDR2 ANQGSEA. CDR3 bases: TGCAGCGTTGAGCGGGATTCCTACAATGAGCAGTTCTTC. Its translation is CSVERDSYNEQFF.

The rearrangement joins TRBV6-2 or TRBV6-3 to TRBJ1-2, with 12 bases fitting TRBD1. The CDR3 is 17 residues long. Germline values: CDR1 MNHEY, CDR2 SVGEGT. V trimming: 2 bases; J trimming: 4 bases; junction bases outside the gene matches: 8. For the CDR3, the DNA is TGTGCCAGCAGTTACCGGGACAGGGGGCAAAACCCCTATGGCTACACCTTC. Amino acid sequence: CASSYRDRGQNPYGYTF.

This chain joins TRBV10-3 and TRBJ1-1; D remains unclear. Trimming removed 6 bases from V and 3 bases from J, with 11 bases in between. CDR3 length: 13 residues. CDR1 is ENHRY and CDR2 is SYGVKD in the germline V gene. The CDR3 coding sequence is TGTGCCATCAGGGCGGGTCGAGACACTGAAGCTTTCTTT. This sequence encodes CAIRAGRDTEAFF.

The sample holds a few counts of this clone. The V call is TRBV18, the J call TRBJ2-1, with 7 bases fitting TRBD2. The ends lost 6 bases at V and 8 bases at J; junction bases unmatched: 4. The V gene's germline CDR1 is KGHSH and CDR2 LQKENI. This CDR3 spans 12 amino acids. In DNA form, the CDR3 reads TGTGCCAGCTCCCCCCGGGGGGATGAGCAGTTCTTC. As protein: CASSPRGDEQFF.

CDR3 bases: TGTGCCAGCAGCCGGACTGGGTCGAATCAGCCCCAGCATTTT. Protein product: CASSRTGSNQPQHF. The V call is TRBV7-9, the J call TRBJ1-5; D not certain. The V and J ends lost 5 bases and 4 bases respectively, with 12 bases between them. This CDR3 comprises 14 residues. Germline-derived CDR1 and CDR2 are SEHNR and FQNEAQ (reference sequence).

The chain combines TRBV2 with TRBJ1-1, with D unresolved. Per the germline V gene, CDR1 is SNHLY and CDR2 is FYNNEI. This CDR3 comprises 12 residues. Deletions cut 7 bases from V and 0 bases from J, with 6 bases between. The chain's CDR3 is CASNSVNTEAFF. In DNA form, the CDR3 reads TGTGCCAGCAACTCTGTGAACACTGAAGCTTTCTTT. Together with reference TRBV2 and TRBJ1-1, the CDR3 gives the full variable domain: EPEVTQTPSHQVTQMGQEVILRCVPISNHLYFYWYRQILGQKVEFLVSFYNNEISEKSEIFDDQFSVERPDGSNFTLKIRSTKLEDSAMYFCASNSVNTEAFFGQGTRLTVV.

The sample holds a few counts of this clone. The sample carries other DNA sequences with the same CDR3. The V gene is TRBV11-2, the J gene TRBJ2-7, with TRBD2 matching 8 bases. Looked up from germline, CDR1 is SGHAT and CDR2 is FQNNGV. There are 15 residues in the CDR3. V dropped 2 bases and J dropped 2; count of bases not matched to a gene: 5. The CDR3 DNA is TGTGCCAGCAGCTTATCTACTAGCGGAACCTACGAGCAGTACTTC. Its protein product is CASSLSTSGTYEQYF.

CDR3 protein: CASSLGQGLKETQYF. Here the CDR3 DNA reads TGTGCCAGCAGCTTAGGTCAGGGGCTAAAAGAGACCCAGTACTTC. V and J are TRBV7-7 and TRBJ2-5; D is perhaps TRBD1 (6 bases). CDR3 length: 15 residues. The germline V gene has CDR1 SSHAT and CDR2 FNYEAQ (reference sequence). V lost 1 base and J 3 bases, leaving 12 bases between the germline ends.

This chain connects TRBV3-1 (or the pseudogene TRBV3-2) to TRBJ1-1; D not certain. Germline V gene sequence: CDR1 LGHDT, CDR2 YNNKEL (reference sequence). V lost 6 bases and J 5 bases, leaving 10 bases between the germline ends. This CDR3 has 12 amino acids. The CDR3 protein is CASRDEGTEAFF. As DNA, the CDR3 is TGTGCCAGCAGGGACGAGGGAACTGAAGCTTTCTTT.

This clone has only a few counts. The chain recombines TRBV7-9 with TRBJ1-1, with D tentatively TRBD1 (5 bases). The V gene lost 4 bases and the J gene lost 11 bases, with 14 bases spanning the gap. CDR3 length: 12 residues. Germline CDR1 SEHNR, CDR2 FQNEAQ (reference sequence). The DNA of the CDR3 is TGTGCCAGCAGCTCCGCAGGGTCGATGGCTTTCTTT. Translated: CASSSAGSMAFF. Drawing the rest from reference TRBV7-9 and TRBJ1-1, the complete variable domain is DTGVSQNPRHKITKRGQNVTFRCDPISEHNRLYWYRQTLGQGPEFLTYFQNEAQLEKSRLLSDRFSAERPKGSFSTLEIQRTEQGDSAMYLCASSSAGSMAFFGQGTRLTVV.

The CDR3 reads CASSLDGVTQYF. The CDR3 DNA sequence: TGTGCCAGCAGCTTAGATGGAGTTACGCAGTATTTT. The chain combines TRBV11-2 with TRBJ2-3; D is undetermined. Germline lookup yields CDR1 SGHAT and CDR2 FQNNGV. The CDR3 totals 12 residues. The ends were cut back, 0 bases at V and 8 bases at J, with 6 bases in the middle.

The rearrangement joins TRBV28 to TRBJ1-1; TRBD1 matches 7 bases. Germline CDR1 MDHEN, CDR2 SYDVKM. With 3 bases clipped from V and 0 bases from J, the junction kept 13 bases outside the gene matches. The CDR3 is 18 amino acids. CDR3 sequence: CASSFHYPGQAMNTEAFF. The CDR3 DNA follows: TGTGCCAGCAGTTTTCATTACCCTGGACAGGCCATGAACACTGAAGCTTTCTTT. Full variable domain (missing parts from reference TRBV28 and TRBJ1-1): DVKVTQSSRYLVKRTGEKVFLECVQDMDHENMFWYRQDPGLGLRLIYFSYDVKMKEKGDIPEGYSVSREKKERFSLILESASTNQTSMYLCASSFHYPGQAMNTEAFFGQGTRLTVV.

The chain uses TRBV6-2 or TRBV6-3 and TRBJ2-1, with TRBD2 matching over 7 bases. The CDR3 is 15 amino acids. The germline V gene encodes CDR1 MNHEY and CDR2 SVGEGT. Losses at the gene ends were 5 bases for V and 0 bases for J; bases not matched to a gene: 4. The CDR3 region is CASSPIAGSYNEQFF. In nucleotides, the CDR3 is TGTGCCAGCAGTCCCATAGCGGGCTCCTACAATGAGCAGTTCTTC.